This TCR beta chain was recovered during a study of cytotoxic CD8 clonotypes in ibrutinib-treated CLL. Study background: Overall, 25 or so responses were partial and 2 complete; following median roughly 70 months, about 15 patients stayed remitted and 12 progressed. Timing of response sample collection was a median around 13 months after treatment start, with a range of 6 to 36. Findings and limits, study-wide: The study sampled sustained-remission and progressing patients at different times.

On this clone: Its matching antigen is unknown.

The CDR3 has 15 amino acids. Germline V lookup: CDR1 MNHNS, CDR2 SASEGT. The V end lost 4 bases, the J end lost 3 bases, and 16 bases lay between the germline ends. Assay used: immunoSEQ multiplex PCR; TCRdb lists only in-frame clones, some missing. The top ten hold roughly 45% of the sample, which has approximately 50,000 clones, more than 70% seen once. The chain couples TRBV6-1 to TRBJ2-7; D tentatively fits TRBD1 or TRBD2 (5 bases each). The clonotype originates from a human donor with chronic lymphocytic leukemia. The material sequenced was PBMCs, taken after 12 months of ibrutinib treatment. CDR3: CASSGLRTRGYEQYF. The CDR3 DNA reads as TGTGCCAGCAGTGGACTGCGGACACGGGGCTACGAGCAGTACTTC.